The present T cell receptor (beta chain) was sequenced within a study of blood T cells in healthy people across ages. Overall study: Template switching picked up about one barcoded beta molecule for each two T cells. General study points: Observed TCR beta diversity showed a strong correlation with the percentage of naive T cells as measured by flow cytometry. Roughly linear declines in TCR beta diversity per million T cells occurred with age.

Turning to this clonotype: Its specificity is unknown.

Per germline, CDR1 SGHRS and CDR2 YFSETQ. CDR3 length equals 13 residues. V was clipped by 4 bases and J by 4 bases, with 9 bases between them. Using a J-beta primer mix together with a sample-barcoded 5' primer, a second PCR was run for about 6 to 12 cycles. Each cDNA was tagged by a template-switch adaptor containing 12 random nucleotides. MiXCR, applied by TCRdb to the 5' RACE reads, yields one record per CDR3 protein. The profile shows about 290,000 distinct CDR3 sequences, 27% of them singletons. This sequence was found in a woman in her 70s in good health. The chain employs TRBV5-1 and TRBJ1-5; D call uncertain. Material: blood. The CDR3 spells CASSPEGNQPQHF. CDR3 coding DNA: TGCGCCAGCAGCCCGGAGGGTAATCAGCCCCAGCATTTT. Full variable domain (outside the CDR3, taken from reference TRBV5-1 and TRBJ1-5): KAGVTQTPRYLIKTRGQQVTLSCSPISGHRSVSWYQQTPGQGLQFLFEYFSETQRNKGNFPGRFSGRQFSNSRSEMNVSTLELGDSALYLCASSPEGNQPQHFGDGTRLSIL.